Presented here are 6 T cell receptor beta chains from one specimen sequenced in a study of cytomegalovirus exposure and HLA in healthy donors. PCR employed 60 Vbeta and 13 Jbeta primers. Libraries were prepared by immunoSEQ multiplex PCR; TCRdb keeps only in-frame clonotypes and omits some of them. The table has some 240,000 clones, almost 80% seen once. The sequenced material came from PBMCs. The receptors here all came from a male donor in good health and CMV-seronegative.

This clone was observed a handful of times. The V gene is TRBV29-1, the J gene TRBJ1-2, with 8 nucleotides matching TRBD1. Trimming at V came to 5 bases and at J to 4 bases, leaving 9 bases not matched to a gene. Germline values: CDR1 SQVTM, CDR2 ANQGSEA. CDR3 length equals 14 residues. In nucleotides, the CDR3 is TGCAGCGTTTTTTGGACAGGGTTCGGCTATGGCTACACCTTC. This encodes CSVFWTGFGYGYTF.

This chain uses TRBV10-1 with TRBJ1-1; D is uncertain. This CDR3 has 13 amino acids. Per germline, CDR1 WNHNN and CDR2 SYGVQD (reference sequence). Trimming stripped 2 bases from V and 7 bases from J, with 11 bases between. The CDR3 loop reads CASSEGTGDEAFF. For the CDR3, the DNA is TGCGCCAGCAGTGAGGGTACGGGAGATGAAGCTTTCTTT.

The chain links TRBV21-1 to TRBJ1-5; TRBD1, the table's D call, lacks a check against the DNA. TRBV21-1 is deemed a pseudogene. CDR3 size: 17 residues. CDR3 coding DNA: TGTGCCAGCAGCAAATATGAACAGGGGGCGCACGGGGGGCCCCAGCATTTT. Protein sequence: CASSKYEQGAHGGPQHF.

The V gene is TRBV9, the J gene TRBJ2-2; the D gene is possibly TRBD1 (6 bases). Germline CDR1 is SGDLS and CDR2 is YYNGEE. V lost 3 bases, J lost 5 bases, and 8 bases lay in between. The CDR3 consists of 13 residues. The CDR3 loop reads CASSAQGTGELFF. The CDR3 nucleotides are TGTGCCAGCAGCGCCCAGGGGACCGGGGAGCTGTTTTTT.

CDR3 protein: CASNLDSSNQPQHF. The DNA for the CDR3 is TGTGCCAGCAACTTGGACAGTAGCAATCAGCCCCAGCATTTT. The chain joins TRBV6-1 to TRBJ1-5; possible D gene TRBD1, 6 bases. The CDR3 runs to 14 residues. V lost 7 bases and J 0 bases, leaving 10 bases between the germline ends. The V gene's germline CDR1 is MNHNS and CDR2 SASEGT.

The chain recombines TRBV28 with TRBJ1-1, with a possible D match to TRBD1 (6 bases). Germline CDR1 MDHEN, CDR2 SYDVKM. CDR3 size: 13 residues. The ends were cut back, 3 bases at V and 6 bases at J, with 11 bases in the middle. CDR3: CASSFSGVAEAFF. CDR3 coding DNA: TGTGCCAGCAGTTTTTCAGGGGTGGCTGAAGCTTTCTTT.